The clone carrying this TCR beta chain has a handful of counts. Its antigen is unknown. Treatment specified: oral pan-JAK inhibitor, 5-10 mg twice daily. Both peripheral blood and punch biopsies of lesional scalp skin were obtained from patients who had alopecia areata. This entry comes from a study of CD8+ T cells in alopecia areata. Study-wide context: Tofacitinib exposure lasted 6 to 18 months, followed by 6 months off drug. Using the percentage of affected scalp area, treated patients' severity was scored.

It was cDNA, reverse transcribed from extracted RNA, that served as the sequencing template. Method: immunoSEQ multiplex PCR; TCRdb's copy keeps in-frame clones and lacks some. The sample has some 220,000 clones, less than 75% seen once. Study results and caveats: Sequencing of scalp samples also captures resident alphabeta T cells of normal skin.

The germline V gene has CDR1 LNHDA and CDR2 SQIVND (reference sequence). The ends lost 5 bases at V and 3 bases at J; junction bases unmatched: 4. CDR3 size: 15 residues. Specimen: CD4+ T cells sorted from blood, collected at week 4, from a patient treated with tofacitinib. This chain uses TRBV19 with TRBJ1-5, with TRBD1 matching 10 bases. The receptor was derived from a human donor with alopecia areata. CDR3 protein: CASSGDRGTNQPQHF. CDR3 bases: TGTGCCAGTAGTGGGGACAGGGGTACCAATCAGCCCCAGCATTTT.